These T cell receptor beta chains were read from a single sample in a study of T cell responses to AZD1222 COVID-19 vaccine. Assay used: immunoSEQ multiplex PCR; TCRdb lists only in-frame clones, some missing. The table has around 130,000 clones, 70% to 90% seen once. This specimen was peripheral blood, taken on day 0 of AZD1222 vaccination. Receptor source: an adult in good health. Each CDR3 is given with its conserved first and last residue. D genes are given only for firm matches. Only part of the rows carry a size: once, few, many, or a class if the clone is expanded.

CDR3aa: CASSWPGQHNYGYTF
CDR3nt: TGTGCCAGCAGCTGGCCGGGACAGCATAACTATGGCTACACCTTC
v_gene: TRBV11-1
j_gene: TRBJ1-2
d_gene: TRBD1
abundance: NA

CDR3aa: CSATTTYEQYF
CDR3nt: TGCAGTGCTACGACTACCTACGAGCAGTACTTC
v_gene: TRBV20-1
j_gene: TRBJ2-7
d_gene: NA
abundance: NA

CDR3aa: CASSEPGGRATEAFF
CDR3nt: TGCGCCAGCAGCGAGCCCGGGGGGCGCGCCACTGAAGCTTTCTTT
v_gene: TRBV5-1
j_gene: TRBJ1-1
d_gene: NA
abundance: NA

CDR3aa: CSVREQEETQYF
CDR3nt: TGCAGCGTTCGTGAACAGGAAGAGACCCAGTACTTC
v_gene: TRBV29-1
j_gene: TRBJ2-5
d_gene: NA
abundance: NA

CDR3aa: CASSLGGSRQETQYF
CDR3nt: TGCGCCAGCAGCTTAGGCGGGAGTAGGCAAGAAACCCAGTACTTC
v_gene: TRBV5-1
j_gene: TRBJ2-5
d_gene: TRBD2
abundance: NA

CDR3aa: CASSWRLAVNNEQFF
CDR3nt: TGTGCCAGCAGCTGGAGGCTAGCGGTCAACAATGAGCAGTTCTTC
v_gene: TRBV7-2
j_gene: TRBJ2-1
d_gene: TRBD2
abundance: few

CDR3aa: CSAGPVGEQFF
CDR3nt: TGCAGTGCTGGCCCGGTAGGTGAGCAGTTCTTC
v_gene: TRBV20-1
j_gene: TRBJ2-1
d_gene: NA
abundance: NA

CDR3aa: CSVEYRQGGTEAFF
CDR3nt: TGCAGCGTGGAATATCGACAGGGTGGCACTGAAGCTTTCTTT
v_gene: TRBV29-1
j_gene: TRBJ1-1
d_gene: TRBD1
abundance: NA

CDR3aa: CASSLLGAEAFF
CDR3nt: TGTGCCAGCAGCTTATTGGGCGCTGAAGCTTTCTTT
v_gene: TRBV7-2
j_gene: TRBJ1-1
d_gene: NA
abundance: NA

CDR3aa: CASSGAGGRNEQYF
CDR3nt: TGTGCCAGCAGCGGAGCAGGTGGAAGAAACGAGCAGTACTTC
v_gene: TRBV9
j_gene: TRBJ2-7
d_gene: NA
abundance: once

CDR3aa: CAIRDRGANTEAFF
CDR3nt: TGTGCCATCCGGGACAGGGGGGCCAACACTGAAGCTTTCTTT
v_gene: TRBV3-1/TRBV3-2
j_gene: TRBJ1-1
d_gene: TRBD1
abundance: NA

CDR3aa: CASSQVDLISYNEQFF
CDR3nt: TGCGCCAGCAGCCAAGTAGATCTCATCTCCTACAATGAGCAGTTCTTC
v_gene: TRBV4-1
j_gene: TRBJ2-1
d_gene: NA
abundance: NA

CDR3aa: CASSEGQGGNQPQHF
CDR3nt: TGTGCCAGCAGTGAAGGACAGGGGGGCAATCAGCCCCAGCATTTT
v_gene: TRBV6-1
j_gene: TRBJ1-5
d_gene: TRBD1
abundance: NA

CDR3aa: CASNGQDRLGGTQYF
CDR3nt: TGTGCCAGCAACGGACAGGATCGTCTTGGGGGTACGCAGTATTTT
v_gene: TRBV18
j_gene: TRBJ2-3
d_gene: TRBD1
abundance: NA

CDR3aa: CASSLDGSSYEQYF
CDR3nt: TGCGCCAGCAGCCTGGACGGGAGCTCCTACGAGCAGTACTTC
v_gene: TRBV5-1
j_gene: TRBJ2-7
d_gene: NA
abundance: NA

CDR3aa: CASSPQQENSPLHF
CDR3nt: TGTGCCAGCAGCCCCCAGCAGGAAAATTCACCCCTCCACTTT
v_gene: TRBV3-1/TRBV3-2
j_gene: TRBJ1-6
d_gene: NA
abundance: NA

CDR3aa: CASSKPTPGQGALSDMNQPQHF
CDR3nt: TGTGCCAGCAGCAAACCAACGCCTGGACAGGGGGCGCTTTCGGATATGAATCAGCCCCAGCATTTT
v_gene: TRBV21-1
j_gene: TRBJ1-5
d_gene: NA
abundance: NA

CDR3aa: CATSEDGYLGTSGRAHTGELFF
CDR3nt: TGTGCCACCAGTGAAGACGGCTACCTGGGGACTAGCGGGAGGGCCCACACCGGGGAGCTGTTTTTT
v_gene: TRBV24-1
j_gene: TRBJ2-2
d_gene: TRBD2
abundance: NA

CDR3aa: CATSRDPSYQETQYF
CDR3nt: TGTGCCACCAGCAGAGATCCGTCCTACCAAGAGACCCAGTACTTC
v_gene: TRBV15
j_gene: TRBJ2-5
d_gene: NA
abundance: NA

CDR3aa: CAWRQQGNQPQHF
CDR3nt: TGTGCCTGGAGGCAACAGGGCAATCAGCCCCAGCATTTT
v_gene: TRBV30
j_gene: TRBJ1-5
d_gene: NA
abundance: NA

CDR3aa: CASRPGVANQPQHF
CDR3nt: TGTGCCAGCAGACCAGGGGTGGCCAATCAGCCCCAGCATTTT
v_gene: TRBV6-5
j_gene: TRBJ1-5
d_gene: NA
abundance: NA

CDR3aa: CASSPIGTQGGNYNSPLHF
CDR3nt: TGTGCCAGCTCACCAATAGGCACGCAAGGGGGAAACTATAATTCACCCCTCCACTTT
v_gene: TRBV18
j_gene: TRBJ1-6
d_gene: NA
abundance: NA

CDR3aa: CASSLNPVYNEQFF
CDR3nt: TGTGCCAGCAGCCTTAACCCAGTCTACAATGAGCAGTTCTTC
v_gene: TRBV9
j_gene: TRBJ2-1
d_gene: NA
abundance: few

CDR3aa: CASSQDRQGDGYTF
CDR3nt: TGTGCCAGCAGCCAAGATCGGCAGGGAGATGGCTACACCTTC
v_gene: TRBV3-1/TRBV3-2
j_gene: TRBJ1-2
d_gene: NA
abundance: once

CDR3aa: CAWIPPGTSGRAGDTQYF
CDR3nt: TGTGCCTGGATACCCCCCGGGACTAGCGGGAGAGCTGGCGATACGCAGTATTTT
v_gene: TRBV30
j_gene: TRBJ2-3
d_gene: TRBD2
abundance: once